The next 14 T cell receptor beta chains were all read from a single sample in a study of early T cells in non-severe SARS-CoV-2 infection (dated by TCRdb to the early 2020s). The library was made by 5' RACE. The sequencer listed for this sample is NextSeq 500. Clones were called with MiXCR by TCRdb after fastp trimmed the public reads at Q25, and only in-frame beta chains were retained. Entries are consolidated by CDR3 protein sequence, retaining the most common genes and DNA. The sample profile shows 65,000 to 95,000 distinct CDR3 sequences; about 15% of them were found once. The leading ten clones occupy approximately 2.9% of the sample. The sample comprised whole blood. Receptors were obtained from an adult who was a healthcare worker with PCR-confirmed SARS-CoV-2 infection or an uninfected control (not recorded which).

This clonotype was seen many times. The rearrangement uses TRBV14 and TRBJ2-1; D remains ambiguous. V was shortened by 2 bases and J by 4 bases, with 6 bases between the two germline ends. The CDR3 is 13 amino acids. CDR1 is SGHDN, CDR2 FVKESK, per germline. CDR3 sequence reads: CASSQSLYNEQFF. The CDR3 DNA reads as TGTGCCAGCAGCCAATCACTATACAATGAGCAGTTCTTC.

This chain uses TRBV5-6 with TRBJ2-3; 7 bases map to TRBD2. Germline CDR1 and CDR2: SGHDT and YYEEEE. Trimming removed 3 bases from V and 3 bases from J; junction bases left unmatched: 10. The CDR3 runs to 16 residues. In nucleotides, the CDR3 is TGTGCCAGCAGCTACCTCACCGGGACTAATACAGATACGCAGTATTTT. Its translation: CASSYLTGTNTDTQYF.

The sample holds a few counts of this clonotype. This chain uses TRBV6-5 with TRBJ2-1; 8 bases are a match to TRBD1. The CDR3 is 15 residues long. The V segment lost 0 bases and the J segment 4 bases; nucleotides outside the gene matches: 2. The V gene's germline CDR1 is MNHEY and CDR2 SVGAGI. The CDR3 is CASSYSNRGYNEQFF. The CDR3 DNA follows: TGTGCCAGCAGTTACTCGAACAGGGGGTACAATGAGCAGTTCTTC.

The rearrangement uses TRBV12-5 and TRBJ2-1; D is possibly TRBD1 (6 bases). V lost 2 bases and J lost 4, with 6 bases in between. From germline, CDR1 is LGHNT and CDR2 FRNRAP. CDR3 length: 13 amino acids. The CDR3 DNA reads TGTGCTAGTGGTTTGACAGGGTACAATGAGCAGTTCTTC. Protein: CASGLTGYNEQFF.

The J gene is TRBJ2-3, the V gene TRBV19; 9 bases match TRBD1. This CDR3 region has 17 residues. J was trimmed by 1 base and V by 6 bases; bases with no gene match: 11. Germline CDR1 is LNHDA and CDR2 is SQIVND (reference sequence). CDR3 sequence: CASRKGTGRTCTDTQYF. CDR3 sequence (DNA): TGTGCCAGTAGAAAAGGGACAGGGAGGACTTGCACAGATACGCAGTATTTT. The full variable domain, rest sourced from reference TRBV19 and TRBJ2-3, is DGGITQSPKYLFRKEGQNVTLSCEQNLNHDAMYWYRQDPGQGLRLIYYSQIVNDFQKGDIAEGYSVSREKKESFPLTVTSAQKNPTAFYLCASRKGTGRTCTDTQYFGPGTRLTVL.

The chain uses TRBV5-6 and TRBJ1-5, with a weak D call TRBD1 (5 bases). Germline V gene data show CDR1 as SGHDT and CDR2 as YYEEEE. V was cut by 4 bases and J by 5 bases, with 10 bases left in between. This CDR3 contains 13 residues. The DNA for the CDR3 is TGTGCCAGCAGCGACGGGACGGATCAGCCCCAGCATTTT. Protein: CASSDGTDQPQHF.

This clonotype has more than one count but fewer than ten. In nucleotides, the CDR3 is TGTGCCAGCAGCTTTGGGCTAGCGGGAGGAGATGAGCAGTTCTTC. This sequence encodes CASSFGLAGGDEQFF. This chain connects TRBV5-6 to TRBJ2-1; 11 bases agree with TRBD2. V was pared by 2 bases and J by 8 bases, with 6 bases of the junction left unmatched. Germline CDR1 SGHDT, CDR2 YYEEEE. The CDR3 sequence is 15 residues long.

V is TRBV29-1 and J is TRBJ2-5; D is unresolved. Trimming took off 3 bases at V and 6 bases at J, with 8 bases between the two ends. Per germline, CDR1 SQVTM and CDR2 ANQGSEA. CDR3 length equals 11 residues. Here the CDR3 DNA reads TGCAGCGTTGATCTGGGGAAGACCCAGTACTTC. Encoded protein: CSVDLGKTQYF.

The chain joins TRBV30 to TRBJ1-2; 7 nucleotides align to TRBD1. There are 12 residues in the CDR3. Looked up from germline, CDR1 is GTSNPN and CDR2 is SVGIG (reference sequence). Germline trimming cut 7 bases from V and 5 bases from J; bases unmatched to any gene: 7. CDR3 amino acids: CALRTGVYGYTF. For the CDR3, the DNA is TGTGCCTTAAGAACAGGGGTTTATGGCTACACCTTC.

The table lists this clonotype with a few counts. V and J are TRBV7-3 and TRBJ2-5; TRBD2 matches at 10 bases. The CDR3 has 15 residues. The J segment lost 2 bases and the V segment lost 4 bases, leaving 4 bases of the junction unmatched. Germline CDR1 reads SGHTA; CDR2 reads FQGTGA. The CDR3, as DNA: TGTGCCAGCAGCTGGGGTAGCGGGGGGCAAGAGACCCAGTACTTC. This gives the protein CASSWGSGGQETQYF.

This clonotype was observed a few times. The chain is built from TRBV7-2 and TRBJ2-5; D is undetermined. Trimming took 1 base from V and 1 from J, leaving 4 bases between them. The CDR3 runs to 13 residues. Germline V gene sequence: CDR1 SGHTA, CDR2 FQGNSA. The CDR3 DNA reads TGTGCCAGCAGCTTAGTCATCCAAGAGACCCAGTACTTC. It specifies CASSLVIQETQYF. Using reference TRBV7-2 and TRBJ2-5 for the parts outside the CDR3, the full variable domain is GAGVSQSPSNKVTEKGKDVELRCDPISGHTALYWYRQSLGQGLEFLIYFQGNSAPDKSGLPSDRFSAERTGGSVSTLTIQRTQQEDSAVYLCASSLVIQETQYFGPGTRLLVL.

This sequence joins TRBV10-3 and TRBJ2-5; D is undetermined. This CDR3 region has 14 residues. Per germline, CDR1 ENHRY and CDR2 SYGVKD. Trimming left V 7 bases short and J 0 bases short, with 12 bases between. The CDR3 DNA sequence: TGTGCCATCAATGAAGGATTGGACCAAGAGACCCAGTACTTC. Translating it yields CAINEGLDQETQYF.

In its sample, this clonotype was seen a few times. J is TRBJ1-1 and V is TRBV4-1; D uncertain. Trimming removed 3 bases at V and 5 bases at J, with 7 bases between. Germline V gene lookup returns CDR1 MGHRA and CDR2 YSYEKL. CDR3 size: 12 residues. The CDR3 region has the DNA TGCGCCAGCAGCCAGGGCCGGACTGAAGCTTTCTTT. Its protein product is CASSQGRTEAFF.

This clonotype appeared a few times. This chain uses TRBV5-1 with TRBJ1-3; no clear D. The ends were cut back, 4 bases at V and 0 bases at J, with 11 bases in the middle. This CDR3 comprises 15 residues. Germline V lookup: CDR1 SGHRS, CDR2 YFSETQ. CDR3: CASSAVGTSGNTIYF. The CDR3 DNA is TGCGCCAGCAGCGCGGTAGGCACCTCTGGAAACACCATATATTTT.